These 25 T cell receptor beta chains share one sample of origin, sequenced in a study of shared clonotypes between healthy human individuals (dated by TCRdb to the early 2020s). The method behind the library was the immunoSEQ multiplex PCR assay. TCRdb retrieved this table from immuneACCESS and kept in-frame rearrangements only. Not all clones are present; in checked studies, unresolved V genes account for under half, and no reason is known for the remainder. This sample gives approximately 530,000 clones in total; about 96% of them show up just once. Clones ranked in the top ten supply 0.06% of the sample. The sequencing sample was made of naive CD4+ T cells sorted from blood. The cell subset or site label here, explained by the study, means: CD45RA+ positively selected. The receptors come from a woman aged 25 to 45 in good health.

V is TRBV29-1 and J is TRBJ2-4; D gene uncertain. CDR1 SQVTM and CDR2 ANQGSEA come from the germline V gene. The CDR3 is made up of 11 amino acids. Trimming stripped 2 bases from V and 7 bases from J, with 6 bases between. CDR3 residues: CSVEKKNIQYF. The CDR3 nucleotides read TGCAGCGTTGAAAAAAAGAACATTCAGTACTTC. Together with reference TRBV29-1 and TRBJ2-4, the CDR3 gives the full variable domain: SAVISQKPSRDICQRGTSLTIQCQVDSQVTMMFWYRQQPGQSLTLIATANQGSEATYESGFVIDKFPISRPNLTFSTLTVSNMSPEDSSIYLCSVEKKNIQYFGAGTRLSVL.

This clone was seen just once. V usage is TRBV28 and J usage is TRBJ1-5; 7 nucleotides match TRBD1. In germline, CDR1 is MDHEN, CDR2 SYDVKM. V dropped 5 bases and J dropped 9; count of bases not matched to a gene: 13. CDR3 length equals 15 residues. CDR3: CASSLAGTAVRPQHF. The CDR3 DNA reads as TGTGCCAGCAGTCTCGCCGGGACAGCAGTGCGGCCCCAGCATTTT.

V and J are TRBV5-8 and TRBJ2-7; D possibly corresponds to TRBD1 (5 bases). The V end lost 2 bases, the J end lost 6 bases, and 12 bases lay between the germline ends. Germline CDR1 and CDR2: SGHTS and YDEGEE. The CDR3 is made up of 13 amino acids. CDR3 nucleotides: TGTGCCAGCAGCTTTAGCAGGGCATCCGAGCAGTACTTC. Its protein is CASSFSRASEQYF. The full variable domain, in which reference TRBV5-8 and TRBJ2-7 provide the parts outside the CDR3, is EAGVTQSPTHLIKTRGQQATLRCSPISGHTSVYWYQQALGLGLQFLLWYDEGEERNRGNFPPRFSGRQFPNYSSELNVNALELEDSALYLCASSFSRASEQYFGPGTRLTVT.

The V call is TRBV5-1, the J call TRBJ2-3; D perhaps matches TRBD2 (6 bases). From germline, CDR1 is SGHRS and CDR2 YFSETQ. The ends were cut back, 5 bases at V and 0 bases at J, with 10 bases in the middle. There are 14 residues in the CDR3. The CDR3 protein is CASRRSGSTDTQYF. DNA for the CDR3: TGCGCCAGCAGACGGAGCGGGAGCACAGATACGCAGTATTTT.

This clone was detected once. The chain uses TRBV5-5 and TRBJ2-7; tentatively, D is TRBD1 (5 bases). Germline assignment: CDR1 SGHKS and CDR2 YYEKEE (reference sequence). V gave up 0 bases and J gave up 0 bases, with 13 bases separating them. The CDR3 contains 16 residues. The CDR3 coding sequence is TGTGCCAGCAGCTTGGTTGCAGGGCGGATCTCCTACGAGCAGTACTTC. The encoded protein is CASSLVAGRISYEQYF.

The DNA of the CDR3 is TGTGCCAGCAGCGCGACAGGGGGCTCCCCTACAGATACGCAGTATTTT. The encoded protein is CASSATGGSPTDTQYF. The chain employs TRBV7-9 and TRBJ2-3, with 10 positions matching TRBD1. Germline CDR1 and CDR2: SEHNR and FQNEAQ (reference sequence). The CDR3 length is 16 residues. After removal of 5 bases from V and 3 bases from J, the junction contained 8 bases not matched to a gene.

The chain couples TRBV27 to TRBJ2-7; TRBD2 matches 11 bases. Trimming cost V 6 bases and J 9 bases; bases outside gene matches: 10. This CDR3 has 14 residues. Germline lookup yields CDR1 MNHEY and CDR2 SMNVEV (reference sequence). The CDR3 DNA reads TGTGCCAGCAGCGTGACTAGCGGGAAAGCTGGGCAGTACTTC. Its protein is CASSVTSGKAGQYF.

The chain links TRBV9 to TRBJ2-3; the match to TRBD2 covers 11 bases. Germline lookup yields CDR1 SGDLS and CDR2 YYNGEE. With 4 bases clipped from V and 4 bases from J, the junction kept 8 bases outside the gene matches. The CDR3 is 16 residues long. CDR3 region: CASSSQTSGNPDTQYF. CDR3 nucleotide sequence: TGTGCCAGCAGCTCCCAGACTAGCGGGAACCCAGATACGCAGTATTTT.

The chain couples TRBV12-5 to TRBJ2-3, with no clear D. In germline, CDR1 is LGHNT, CDR2 FRNRAP. V shed 1 base and J shed 2 bases, with 7 bases lying between them. The CDR3 is 14 residues long. In DNA form, the CDR3 reads TGTGCTAGTGGTTTGGGGACCGACACAGATACGCAGTATTTT. Encoded protein: CASGLGTDTDTQYF.

A note on this clone: This specimen includes other DNA sequences encoding the same CDR3. V and J are TRBV19 and TRBJ1-1; D remains ambiguous. The V and J ends lost 4 bases and 5 bases respectively, with 8 bases between them. The CDR3 extends over 12 amino acids. Germline CDR1 is LNHDA and CDR2 is SQIVND (reference sequence). Here the CDR3 reads CASSTRDTEAFF. The DNA of the CDR3 is TGTGCCAGTAGTACCCGAGATACTGAAGCTTTCTTT. Supplemented by reference TRBV19 and TRBJ1-1, the full variable domain reads DGGITQSPKYLFRKEGQNVTLSCEQNLNHDAMYWYRQDPGQGLRLIYYSQIVNDFQKGDIAEGYSVSREKKESFPLTVTSAQKNPTAFYLCASSTRDTEAFFGQGTRLTVV.

For the CDR3, the DNA is TGCGCCAGCAGCGTGGGGGTGATTGGCACAGATACGCAGTATTTT. This gives the protein CASSVGVIGTDTQYF. The gene calls are TRBV5-1 and TRBJ2-3, with D possibly being TRBD1 or TRBD2 (5 bases each). The germline CDR1 and CDR2 sequences are SGHRS and YFSETQ. Trimming left V 4 bases short and J 1 base short, with 13 bases between. The CDR3 sequence is 15 residues long.

The chain links TRBV6-6 to TRBJ1-1; no clear D. V lost 2 bases to trimming and J lost 3 bases, with 7 bases between them. The CDR3 has 13 amino acids. Germline values: CDR1 MNHNY, CDR2 SVGAGI (reference sequence). The CDR3 DNA follows: TGTGCCAGCAGTTACCCGGCGGACACTGAAGCTTTCTTT. This translates into CASSYPADTEAFF.

This chain joins TRBV28 and TRBJ1-3; D gene ambiguous. The CDR3 runs to 15 residues. The V end was cut by 1 base, the J end by 0 bases, with 7 bases between. CDR1 is MDHEN and CDR2 is SYDVKM in the germline V gene. The CDR3 DNA follows: TGTGCCAGCAGTTTATTGGCCGGCTCTGGAAACACCATATATTTT. This encodes CASSLLAGSGNTIYF.

CDR3 DNA: TGTGCCAGCACCCCGGACGGTATCTCCTACGAGCAGTACTTC. The encoded protein is CASTPDGISYEQYF. The J gene is TRBJ2-7, the V gene TRBV28; D not resolved. V lost 7 bases and J 0 bases, leaving 13 bases between the germline ends. Germline CDR1 MDHEN, CDR2 SYDVKM. The CDR3 spans 14 residues.

V gene TRBV27 combines with J gene TRBJ2-2; D is undetermined. The CDR3 extends over 16 amino acids. V lost 3 bases to trimming and J lost 6 bases, with 17 bases between them. Germline CDR1 MNHEY, CDR2 SMNVEV (reference sequence). The CDR3, as DNA: TGTGCCAGCAGTTTTGGTAGAGCCGCCGTGGCCGGGGAGCTGTTTTTT. This sequence encodes CASSFGRAAVAGELFF.

V usage is TRBV7-9 and J usage is TRBJ2-5; 7 bases match TRBD1. In germline, CDR1 is SEHNR, CDR2 FQNEAQ (reference sequence). The CDR3 runs 16 residues. V was pared by 4 bases and J by 5 bases, with 13 bases of the junction left unmatched. The CDR3 coding sequence is TGTGCCAGCAGCTCTCCCCGGGACAGTGGGTGGGAGACCCAGTACTTC. Its protein is CASSSPRDSGWETQYF.

The V gene is TRBV5-4, the J gene TRBJ2-7, with TRBD2 matching over 9 bases. V was clipped by 5 bases and J by 2 bases; unmatched bases: 8. CDR1 is SGHNT, CDR2 YYREEE, per germline (reference sequence). The CDR3 extends over 15 amino acids. The CDR3 DNA reads TGTGCCAGCAGTTATAGCGGGAGTCTCCCCTACGAGCAGTACTTC. This sequence encodes CASSYSGSLPYEQYF.

The V call is TRBV6-6, the J call TRBJ2-7; D unresolved. The CDR3 is 11 residues long. Trimming stripped 5 bases from V and 3 bases from J, with 5 bases between. Germline CDR1 MNHNY, CDR2 SVGAGI (reference sequence). CDR3 DNA: TGTGCCAGCAGTGGCAACTACGAGCAGTACTTC. Translated: CASSGNYEQYF.

The chain combines TRBV18 with TRBJ2-7; D remains unclear. Trimming removed 4 bases from V and 3 bases from J, with 10 bases in between. The CDR3 spans 13 residues. Germline CDR1 is KGHSH and CDR2 is LQKENI. The CDR3 is CASSRASNYEQYF. The CDR3 nucleotides read TGTGCCAGCTCACGCGCCAGCAACTACGAGCAGTACTTC.

About this clone: This same CDR3 is encoded by further DNA sequences in the sample. V gene TRBV5-4 combines with J gene TRBJ1-2; TRBD1 aligns across 8 bases. V lost 0 bases to trimming and J lost 8 bases; unmatched junction nucleotides: 0. The germline CDR1 and CDR2 sequences are SGHNT and YYREEE (reference sequence). The CDR3 loop spans 12 amino acids. The chain's CDR3 is CASSLAGGGYTF. The CDR3, as DNA: TGTGCCAGCAGCTTGGCAGGGGGCGGCTACACCTTC.

The genes are TRBV19 and TRBJ1-3, with TRBD1 matching over 7 bases. The CDR3 runs 19 residues. The V segment lost 8 bases and the J segment 0 bases; nucleotides outside the gene matches: 19. Germline CDR1 LNHDA, CDR2 SQIVND (reference sequence). The DNA of the CDR3 is TGTGCCAGTGGAGGGGGCCAAGGACTAAGGACTATCTCTGGAAACACCATATATTTT. Amino acid sequence: CASGGGQGLRTISGNTIYF.

This sequence joins TRBV5-1 and TRBJ2-7; 12 bases align to TRBD2. The CDR3 has 14 residues. The germline V gene has CDR1 SGHRS and CDR2 YFSETQ. After removal of 6 bases from V and 6 bases from J, the junction contained 7 bases not matched to a gene. CDR3 bases: TGCGCCAGCACCCTGACTAGCGGGAGTTCCGAGCAGTACTTC. It translates to CASTLTSGSSEQYF.

This clone was recorded only once. This sequence joins TRBV5-1 and TRBJ2-7, with D unresolved. V shed 3 bases and J shed 1 base, with 11 bases lying between them. The CDR3 is 14 amino acids. Germline lookup yields CDR1 SGHRS and CDR2 YFSETQ. CDR3 in amino acids: CASSSRSFSYEQYF. In DNA form, the CDR3 reads TGCGCCAGCAGCTCGAGGAGTTTTTCCTACGAGCAGTACTTC.

V and J are TRBV10-3 and TRBJ2-7; 8 nucleotides line up with TRBD2. This CDR3 has 14 amino acids. CDR1 and CDR2 from the germline V gene are ENHRY and SYGVKD. Losses at the gene ends were 5 bases for V and 3 bases for J; bases not matched to a gene: 6. This CDR3 reads CAISREGTFYEQYF. The CDR3 DNA reads as TGTGCCATCAGTCGGGAGGGCACTTTCTACGAGCAGTACTTC.

The chain recombines TRBV29-1 with TRBJ2-1; TRBD2 matches 10 bases. Trimming cost V 4 bases and J 9 bases; bases outside gene matches: 6. Germline V lookup: CDR1 SQVTM, CDR2 ANQGSEA. The CDR3 is made up of 13 amino acids. The CDR3 DNA sequence: TGCAGCGTTGGGGCTAGCGGGAGCGGTGAGCAGTTCTTC. This codes for CSVGASGSGEQFF.